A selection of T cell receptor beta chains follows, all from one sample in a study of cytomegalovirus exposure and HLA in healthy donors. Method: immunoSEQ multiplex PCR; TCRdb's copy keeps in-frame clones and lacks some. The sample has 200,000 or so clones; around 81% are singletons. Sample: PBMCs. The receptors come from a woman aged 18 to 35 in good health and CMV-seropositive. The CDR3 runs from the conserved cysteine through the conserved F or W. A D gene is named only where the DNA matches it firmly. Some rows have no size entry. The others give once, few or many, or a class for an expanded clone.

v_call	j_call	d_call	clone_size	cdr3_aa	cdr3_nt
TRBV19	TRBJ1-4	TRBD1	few	CASSIGPGTGGDNEKLFF	TGTGCCAGTAGTATAGGCCCCGGGACAGGGGGCGACAATGAAAAACTGTTTTTT
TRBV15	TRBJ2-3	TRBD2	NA	CATSTPVSGSTDTQYF	TGTGCCACCAGCACACCGGTTAGCGGGAGCACAGATACGCAGTATTTT
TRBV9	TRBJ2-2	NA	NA	CASSGGGPNTGELFF	TGTGCCAGCAGCGGCGGGGGCCCGAACACCGGGGAGCTGTTTTTT
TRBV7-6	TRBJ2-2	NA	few	CASRRTGGSNTGELFF	TGTGCCAGCAGGAGGACGGGCGGGTCGAACACCGGGGAGCTGTTTTTT
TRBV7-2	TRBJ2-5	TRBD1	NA	CASSLQWDRGRETQYF	TGTGCCAGCAGCCTACAGTGGGACAGGGGGAGGGAGACCCAGTACTTC
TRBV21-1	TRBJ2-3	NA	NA	CASSKGGGGPHTDTQYF	TGTGCCAGCAGCAAAGGGGGAGGGGGGCCACACACAGATACGCAGTATTTT
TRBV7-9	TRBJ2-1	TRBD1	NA	CASRDRVHGEQFF	TGTGCCAGCAGGGACAGGGTTCATGGGGAGCAGTTCTTC
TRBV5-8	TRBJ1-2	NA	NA	CASTPQGRNYGYTF	TGTGCCAGCACCCCTCAGGGCCGTAACTATGGCTACACCTTC
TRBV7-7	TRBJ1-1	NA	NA	CASSLGANTEAFF	TGTGCTAGCAGCTTAGGAGCCAACACTGAAGCTTTCTTT
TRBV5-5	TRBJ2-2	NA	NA	CASSLVLAATGELFF	TGTGCCAGCAGCTTGGTTCTAGCTGCCACCGGGGAGCTGTTTTTT
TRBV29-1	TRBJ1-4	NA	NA	CSVVSPQNGELFF	TGCAGCGTTGTCTCCCCCCAAAACGGGGAACTGTTTTTT
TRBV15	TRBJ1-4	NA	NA	CATSRDKQGHATNEKLFF	TGTGCCACCAGCAGAGATAAGCAGGGGCACGCAACTAATGAAAAACTGTTTTTT
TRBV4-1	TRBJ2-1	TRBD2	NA	CASSQASGGGEQFF	TGCGCCAGCAGCCAGGCTAGCGGGGGGGGAGAGCAGTTCTTC
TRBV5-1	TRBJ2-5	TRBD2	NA	CARTGGPKSMKTQYF	TGCGCCAGGACGGGGGGGCCTAAGAGTATGAAGACCCAGTACTTC
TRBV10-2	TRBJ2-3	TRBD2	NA	CASKLAGASTDTQYF	TGCGCCAGCAAACTAGCGGGGGCCAGCACAGATACGCAGTATTTT
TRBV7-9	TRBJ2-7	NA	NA	CASSISAGDTEQYF	TGTGCCAGCAGCATTTCCGCGGGGGACACCGAGCAGTACTTC
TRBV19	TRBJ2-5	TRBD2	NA	CASSISLAGVGETQYF	TGTGCCAGTAGTATTTCCCTAGCGGGGGTCGGGGAGACCCAGTACTTC
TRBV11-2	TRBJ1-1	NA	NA	CASSPGGDYTEAFF	TGTGCCAGCAGCCCAGGCGGGGACTACACTGAAGCTTTCTTT
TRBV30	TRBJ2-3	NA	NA	CAWRVGGDTQYF	TGTGCCTGGAGGGTGGGAGGAGATACGCAGTATTTT
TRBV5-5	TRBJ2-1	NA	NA	CASTHDFSYNEQFF	TGTGCCAGTACTCATGACTTCTCCTACAATGAGCAGTTCTTC
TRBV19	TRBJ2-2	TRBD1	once	CASSMVGTGKFSGELFF	TGTGCCAGTAGTATGGTTGGGACAGGGAAATTCTCCGGGGAGCTGTTTTTT
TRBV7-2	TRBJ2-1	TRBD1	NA	CASSTGGVAYNEQFF	TGTGCCAGCTCGACAGGGGGCGTCGCCTACAATGAGCAGTTCTTC
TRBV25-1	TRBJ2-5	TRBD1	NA	CASSEYPDRGRTQYF	TGTGCCAGCAGTGAATACCCTGACAGGGGTAGGACCCAGTACTTC
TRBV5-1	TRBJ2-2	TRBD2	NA	CASSRASGNTGELFF	TGCGCCAGCAGTCGGGCTAGCGGTAACACCGGGGAGCTGTTTTTT
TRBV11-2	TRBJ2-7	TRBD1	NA	CASSLGTGLDIYEQYF	TGTGCCAGCAGCTTAGGGACAGGATTGGACATCTACGAGCAGTACTTC
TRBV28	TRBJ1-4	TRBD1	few	CASSLSGTGGEKLFF	TGTGCCAGCAGCCTTTCAGGGACAGGGGGTGAAAAACTGTTTTTT
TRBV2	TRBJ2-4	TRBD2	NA	CASSELLAGGTGRYF	TGTGCCAGCAGTGAACTCCTAGCGGGGGGAACGGGAAGGTACTTC
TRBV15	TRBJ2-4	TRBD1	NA	CATSSSRGRAKNIQYF	TGTGCCACCAGCAGTAGCAGGGGGCGAGCCAAAAACATTCAGTACTTC
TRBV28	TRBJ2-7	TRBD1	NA	CASSGHRGPPYEQYF	TGTGCCAGCAGCGGCCACAGGGGACCCCCCTACGAGCAGTACTTC
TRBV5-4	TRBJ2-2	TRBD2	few	CASSLREETGELFF	TGTGCCAGCAGCTTGCGGGAGGAAACCGGGGAGCTGTTTTTT
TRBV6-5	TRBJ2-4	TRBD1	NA	CASRGVGTGENSQYF	TGTGCCAGCAGGGGGGTAGGGACAGGGGAAAACAGTCAGTACTTC